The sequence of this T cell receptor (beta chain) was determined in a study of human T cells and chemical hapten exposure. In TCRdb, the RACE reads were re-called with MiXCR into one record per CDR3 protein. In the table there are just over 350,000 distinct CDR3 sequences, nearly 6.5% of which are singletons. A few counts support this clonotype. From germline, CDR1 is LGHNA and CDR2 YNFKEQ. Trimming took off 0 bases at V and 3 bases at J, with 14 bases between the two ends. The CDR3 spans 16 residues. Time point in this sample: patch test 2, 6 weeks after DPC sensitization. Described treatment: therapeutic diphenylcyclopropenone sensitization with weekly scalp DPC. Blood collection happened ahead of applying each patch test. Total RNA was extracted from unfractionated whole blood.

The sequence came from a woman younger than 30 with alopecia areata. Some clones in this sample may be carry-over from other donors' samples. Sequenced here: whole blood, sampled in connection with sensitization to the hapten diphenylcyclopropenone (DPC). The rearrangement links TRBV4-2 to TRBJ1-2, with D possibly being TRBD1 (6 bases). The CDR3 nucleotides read TGTGCCAGCAGCCAAGATCAGGGGAAGTCGGACTATGGCTACACCTTC. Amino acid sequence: CASSQDQGKSDYGYTF.